This TCR beta chain was identified during a study of blood T cell repertoires in COVID-19. Generated by immunoSEQ multiplex PCR, the TCRdb table keeps only in-frame clones and is missing some. This table holds about 200,000 clones, more than 80% found once. The length of the CDR3 is 16 residues. V lost 4 bases, J lost 1 base, and 14 bases lay in between. Germline-derived CDR1 and CDR2 are LNHNV and YYDKDF (reference sequence). The chain carries TRBV15 and TRBJ1-5; tentatively, D is TRBD1 (6 bases). Sequencing used PBMCs or T cells enriched from blood (not recorded which). This TCR was recovered from a woman under 30 who had recovered from COVID-19. CDR3 in amino acids: CATSTHRVSSNQPQHF. The CDR3 DNA follows: TGTGCCACCAGCACACACAGGGTGAGCAGCAATCAGCCCCAGCATTTT.